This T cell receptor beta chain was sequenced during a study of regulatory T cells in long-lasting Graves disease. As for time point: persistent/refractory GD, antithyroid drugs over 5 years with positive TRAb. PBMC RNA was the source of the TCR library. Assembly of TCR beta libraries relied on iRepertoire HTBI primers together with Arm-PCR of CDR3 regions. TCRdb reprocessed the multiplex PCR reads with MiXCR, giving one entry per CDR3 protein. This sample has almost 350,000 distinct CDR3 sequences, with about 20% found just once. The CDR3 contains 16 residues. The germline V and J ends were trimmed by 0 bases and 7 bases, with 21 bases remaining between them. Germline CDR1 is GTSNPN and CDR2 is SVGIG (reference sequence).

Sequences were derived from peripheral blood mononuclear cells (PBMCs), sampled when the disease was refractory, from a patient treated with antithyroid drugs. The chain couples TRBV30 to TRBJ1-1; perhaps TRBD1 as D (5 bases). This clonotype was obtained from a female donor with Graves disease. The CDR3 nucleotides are TGTGCCTGGAGTGTTCTTCGAATCGTGGCAGGGATTGAAGCTTTCTTT. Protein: CAWSVLRIVAGIEAFF.